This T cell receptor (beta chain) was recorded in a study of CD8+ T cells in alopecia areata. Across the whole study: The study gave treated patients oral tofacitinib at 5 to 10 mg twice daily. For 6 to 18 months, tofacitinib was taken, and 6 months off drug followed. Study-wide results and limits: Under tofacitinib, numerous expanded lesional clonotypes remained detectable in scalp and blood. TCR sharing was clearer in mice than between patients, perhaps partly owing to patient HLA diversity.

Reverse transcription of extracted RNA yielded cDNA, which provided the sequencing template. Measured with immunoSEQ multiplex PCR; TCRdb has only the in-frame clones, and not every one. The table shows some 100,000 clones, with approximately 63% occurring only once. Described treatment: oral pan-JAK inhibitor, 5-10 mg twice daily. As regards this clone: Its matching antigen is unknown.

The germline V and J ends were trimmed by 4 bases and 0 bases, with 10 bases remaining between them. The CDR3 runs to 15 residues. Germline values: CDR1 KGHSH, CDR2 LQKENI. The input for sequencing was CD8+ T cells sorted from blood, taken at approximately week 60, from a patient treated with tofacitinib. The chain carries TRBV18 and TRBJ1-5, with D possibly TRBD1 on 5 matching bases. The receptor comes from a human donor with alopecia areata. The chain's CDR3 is CASSQADSSNQPQHF. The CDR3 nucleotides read TGTGCCAGCTCACAAGCCGACAGTAGCAATCAGCCCCAGCATTTT.